This note documents a single T cell receptor (beta chain) sequence. Its antigen is unidentified. These data come from a study of CD8+ T cells in alopecia areata. About the study: The duration of tofacitinib was 6 to 18 months, with 6 months off drug afterward.

The treatment is: oral pan-JAK inhibitor, 5-10 mg twice daily. Alopecia areata patients provided lesional scalp punch biopsies and peripheral blood, both collected for the study. Once RNA had been extracted, it was reverse transcribed into cDNA to act as the sequencing template. Assay: immunoSEQ multiplex PCR; the TCRdb copy retains only in-frame clones and omits some. The sample gives about 42,000 clones, 92% of which show up once; 18% is in the top ten. Study-wide results and limits: Researchers say the link of baseline CD8+ expansion to response remains uncertain, with one nonresponder.

CDR1 is LGHNA, CDR2 YNFKEQ, per germline. V trimming: 0 bases; J trimming: 6 bases; junction bases outside the gene matches: 2. The CDR3 covers 15 residues. The sample was CD8+ T cells sorted from blood, taken at week 24, from a patient treated with tofacitinib. The chain has TRBV4-2 and TRBJ2-2; 9 positions match TRBD1. This receptor was identified in a human donor with alopecia areata. DNA for the CDR3: TGTGCCAGCAGCCAAGAGACAGGGGGTTCCGGGGAGCTGTTTTTT. It yields the protein CASSQETGGSGELFF.